The 9 T cell receptor beta chains given below trace back to one sample, sequenced in a study of cytomegalovirus exposure and HLA in healthy donors. The PCR used 60 Vbeta and 13 Jbeta primers. Sequenced by immunoSEQ multiplex PCR; TCRdb stores in-frame clones only, minus some. The table shows around 100,000 clones, with about three fifths occurring only once. The sequencing sample was made of PBMCs. The receptors here all came from a man younger than 45 in good health and CMV-seronegative.

The chain carries TRBV2 and TRBJ2-7; 8 bases align to TRBD2. Germline CDR1 and CDR2: SNHLY and FYNNEI. The CDR3 covers 13 residues. Trimming cost V 6 bases and J 5 bases; bases outside gene matches: 6. For the CDR3, the DNA is TGTGCCAGCAGCGCCGGGACTAGTAACGAGCAGTACTTC. Its protein product is CASSAGTSNEQYF. Filled out from reference TRBV2 and TRBJ2-7, the complete variable domain reads EPEVTQTPSHQVTQMGQEVILRCVPISNHLYFYWYRQILGQKVEFLVSFYNNEISEKSEIFDDQFSVERPDGSNFTLKIRSTKLEDSAMYFCASSAGTSNEQYFGPGTRLTVT.

There are a few counts of this clone. V is TRBV9 and J is TRBJ1-5, with D maybe TRBD1 (6 bases). The V end was cut by 3 bases, the J end by 5 bases, with 21 bases between. Germline CDR1 is SGDLS and CDR2 is YYNGEE. The length of the CDR3 is 17 residues. CDR3 nucleotides: TGTGCCAGCAGCGCTGAAAGATGGGGGGGCGCATATCAGCCCCAGCATTTT. This sequence encodes CASSAERWGGAYQPQHF.

V usage is TRBV5-3 and J usage is TRBJ2-1; D gene ambiguous. TRBV5-3 is designated an ORF whose function remains uncertain. The CDR3 loop spans 13 amino acids. Trimming pared 4 bases from V and 8 bases from J, leaving 13 bases between. The CDR3 DNA sequence: TGTGCCAGAAGCCCCCGCCCGGGTGATGAGCAGTTCTTC. It specifies CARSPRPGDEQFF.

This clone turned up a few times. CDR3 residues: CASSDGQAYGYTF. The CDR3 DNA reads TGTGCCAGCAGTGACGGACAGGCCTATGGCTACACCTTC. This sequence joins TRBV6-1 and TRBJ1-2; 7 bases line up with TRBD1. The CDR3 totals 13 residues. Germline lookup yields CDR1 MNHNS and CDR2 SASEGT. J was trimmed by 4 bases and V by 3 bases; bases with no gene match: 2.

The chain combines TRBV19 with TRBJ1-2; D remains ambiguous. V was pared by 5 bases and J by 4 bases, with 8 bases between. CDR1 LNHDA and CDR2 SQIVND come from the germline V gene (reference sequence). The CDR3 spans 12 residues. CDR3 protein: CASSARGYGYTF. The CDR3, as DNA: TGTGCCAGTAGTGCGCGGGGCTATGGCTACACCTTC.

The chain employs TRBV4-1 and TRBJ1-1, with D unclear. CDR1 is MGHRA, CDR2 YSYEKL, per germline. The CDR3 has 15 residues. Between the trimmed V and J ends, which lost 0 bases and 0 bases, there was a span of 8 bases. The CDR3: CASSQDLQMNTEAFF. DNA for the CDR3: TGCGCCAGCAGCCAAGATTTACAGATGAACACTGAAGCTTTCTTT.

In this sample, this clone turned up once. The V gene is TRBV27, the J gene TRBJ2-2, with a possible D match to TRBD1 (6 bases). V was cut by 7 bases and J by 4 bases, with 16 bases left in between. There are 15 residues in the CDR3. Germline V gene lookup returns CDR1 MNHEY and CDR2 SMNVEV (reference sequence). CDR3 nucleotides: TGTGCCAGCACCTCCTTGACAGGCCCCACCGGGGAGCTGTTTTTT. Translation: CASTSLTGPTGELFF.

This clone has just a few counts. The chain couples TRBV7-2 to TRBJ2-2; TRBD2 is a possible D gene (5 bases). Germline V gives CDR1 SGHTA, CDR2 FQGNSA. V lost 6 bases and J 5 bases, leaving 10 bases between the germline ends. The CDR3 length is 13 residues. The CDR3 nucleotides are TGTGCCAGCAGGAGAGGGTTAACCGGGGAGCTGTTTTTT. This translates into CASRRGLTGELFF.

This clone occurred a few times. This chain connects TRBV7-6 to TRBJ2-3, with 8 bases aligning to TRBD2. CDR3 size: 14 residues. Germline assignment: CDR1 SGHVS and CDR2 FNYEAQ. V shed 7 bases, J shed 6 bases, and the junction held 9 bases outside the gene matches. For the CDR3, the DNA is TGTGCCAGCACCCAACCGGGGGGGTTCGATACGCAGTATTTT. Amino acid sequence: CASTQPGGFDTQYF.